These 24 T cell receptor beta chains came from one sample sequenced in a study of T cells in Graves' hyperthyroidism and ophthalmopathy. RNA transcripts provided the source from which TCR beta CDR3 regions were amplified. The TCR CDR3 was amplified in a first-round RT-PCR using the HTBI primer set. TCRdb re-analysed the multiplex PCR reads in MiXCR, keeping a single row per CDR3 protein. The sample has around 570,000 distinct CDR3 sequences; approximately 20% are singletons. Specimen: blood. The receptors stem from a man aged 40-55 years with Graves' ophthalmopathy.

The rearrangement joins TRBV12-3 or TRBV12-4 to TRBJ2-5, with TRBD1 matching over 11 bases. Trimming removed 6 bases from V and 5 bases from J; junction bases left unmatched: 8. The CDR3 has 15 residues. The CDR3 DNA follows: TGTGCCAGCAGGCCTGGACAGGGGGCCGGGGAGACCCAGTACTTC. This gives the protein CASRPGQGAGETQYF.

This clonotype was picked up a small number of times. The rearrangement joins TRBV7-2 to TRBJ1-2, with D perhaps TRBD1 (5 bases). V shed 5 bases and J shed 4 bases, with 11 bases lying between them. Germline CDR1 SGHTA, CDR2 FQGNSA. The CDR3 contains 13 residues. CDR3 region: CASSGDSFYGYTF. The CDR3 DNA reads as TGTGCCAGCAGCGGAGACAGTTTCTATGGCTACACCTTC.

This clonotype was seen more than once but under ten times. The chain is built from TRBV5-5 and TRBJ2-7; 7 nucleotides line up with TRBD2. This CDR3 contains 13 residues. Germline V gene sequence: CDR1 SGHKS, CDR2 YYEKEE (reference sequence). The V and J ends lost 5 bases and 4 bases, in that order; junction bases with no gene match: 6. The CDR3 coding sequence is TGTGCCAGCAGGACCGGGGAGGGTTACGAGCAGTACTTC. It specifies CASRTGEGYEQYF.

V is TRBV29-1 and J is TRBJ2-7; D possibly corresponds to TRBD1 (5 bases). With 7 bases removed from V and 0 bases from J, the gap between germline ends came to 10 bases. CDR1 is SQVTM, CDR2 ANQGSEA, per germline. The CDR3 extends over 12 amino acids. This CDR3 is CSGVGASYEQYF. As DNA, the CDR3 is TGCAGCGGGGTTGGGGCCTCCTACGAGCAGTACTTC.

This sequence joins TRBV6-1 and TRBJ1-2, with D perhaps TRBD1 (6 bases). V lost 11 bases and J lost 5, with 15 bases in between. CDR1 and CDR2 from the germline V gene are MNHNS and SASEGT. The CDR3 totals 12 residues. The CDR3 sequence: CAPPSGEYGYTF. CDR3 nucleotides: TGTGCCCCCCCTTCAGGGGAGTATGGCTACACCTTC.

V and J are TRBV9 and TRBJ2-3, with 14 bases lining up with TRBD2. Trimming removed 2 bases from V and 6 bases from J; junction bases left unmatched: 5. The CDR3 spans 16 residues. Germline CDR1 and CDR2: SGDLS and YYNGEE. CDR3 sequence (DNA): TGTGCCAGCAGCGTGTCCAGGACTAGCGGGGGGGATACGCAGTATTTT. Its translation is CASSVSRTSGGDTQYF.

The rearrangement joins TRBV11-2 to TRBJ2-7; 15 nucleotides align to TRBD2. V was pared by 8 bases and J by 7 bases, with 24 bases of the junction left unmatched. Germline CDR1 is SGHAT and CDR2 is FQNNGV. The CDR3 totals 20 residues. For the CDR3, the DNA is TGTGCCAGCGGATACCCCCCTACCGGGACTAGCGGGAGGAGGGTCCAAGAGCAGTACTTC. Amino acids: CASGYPPTGTSGRRVQEQYF. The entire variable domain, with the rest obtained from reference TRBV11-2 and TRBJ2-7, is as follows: EAGVAQSPRYKIIEKRQSVAFWCNPISGHATLYWYQQILGQGPKLLIQFQNNGVVDDSQLPKDRFSAERLKGVDSTLKIQPAKLEDSAVYLCASGYPPTGTSGRRVQEQYFGPGTRLTVT.

CDR3 in DNA: TGCGCCAGCAGCCAAGGGGCTAGCGTAGGGGGTGCCTACTACGAGCAGTACTTC. It encodes CASSQGASVGGAYYEQYF. The genes are TRBV4-3 and TRBJ2-7; D tentatively fits TRBD1 or TRBD2 (6 bases each). Germline V lookup: CDR1 LGHNA, CDR2 YSLEER. The CDR3 totals 18 residues. Deletions cut 1 base from V and 3 bases from J, with 22 bases between.

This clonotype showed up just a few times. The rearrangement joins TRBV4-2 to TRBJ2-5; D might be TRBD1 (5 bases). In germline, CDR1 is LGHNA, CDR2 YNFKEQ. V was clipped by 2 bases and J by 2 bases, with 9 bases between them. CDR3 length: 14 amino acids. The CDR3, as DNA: TGTGCCAGCAGCCAAAAGGCAGGGCAAGAGACCCAGTACTTC. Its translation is CASSQKAGQETQYF.

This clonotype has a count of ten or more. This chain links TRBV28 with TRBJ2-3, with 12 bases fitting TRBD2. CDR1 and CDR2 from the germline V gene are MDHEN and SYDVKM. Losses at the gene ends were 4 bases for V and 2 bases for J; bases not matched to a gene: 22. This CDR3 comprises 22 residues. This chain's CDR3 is CASSSFPTTSGRGESDTDTQYF. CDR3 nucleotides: TGTGCCAGCAGTTCATTTCCTACGACTAGCGGGAGAGGGGAATCTGACACAGATACGCAGTATTTT.

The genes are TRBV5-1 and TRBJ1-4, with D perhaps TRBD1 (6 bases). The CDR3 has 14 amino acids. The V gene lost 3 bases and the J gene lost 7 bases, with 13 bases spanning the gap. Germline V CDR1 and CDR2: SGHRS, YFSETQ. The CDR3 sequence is CASSSTRGAEKLFF. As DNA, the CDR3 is TGCGCCAGCAGCTCCACCCGGGGGGCTGAAAAACTGTTTTTT.

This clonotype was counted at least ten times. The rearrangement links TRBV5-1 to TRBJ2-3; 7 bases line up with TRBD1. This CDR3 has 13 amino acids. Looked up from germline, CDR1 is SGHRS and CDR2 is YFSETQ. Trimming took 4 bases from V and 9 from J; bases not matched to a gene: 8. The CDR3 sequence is CASSPLQGTTQYF. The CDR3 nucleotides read TGCGCCAGCAGCCCGCTACAGGGGACGACGCAGTATTTT.

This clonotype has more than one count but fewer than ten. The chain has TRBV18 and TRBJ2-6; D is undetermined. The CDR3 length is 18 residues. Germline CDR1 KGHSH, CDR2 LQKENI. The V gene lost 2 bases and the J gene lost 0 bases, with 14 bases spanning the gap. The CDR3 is CASSPAYTSRSGANVLTF. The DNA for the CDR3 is TGTGCCAGCTCACCAGCTTACACCTCCCGCTCTGGGGCCAACGTCCTGACTTTC.

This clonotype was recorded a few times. CDR3 region: CATSVAGTDNTDTQYF. The CDR3 DNA sequence: TGTGCCACCAGTGTAGCCGGGACAGATAACACAGATACGCAGTATTTT. This chain uses TRBV24-1 with TRBJ2-3; 7 bases line up with TRBD1. V shed 5 bases and J 2 bases; nucleotides not matched to a gene: 9. The CDR3 is 16 residues long. Germline-derived CDR1 and CDR2 are KGHDR and SFDVKD.

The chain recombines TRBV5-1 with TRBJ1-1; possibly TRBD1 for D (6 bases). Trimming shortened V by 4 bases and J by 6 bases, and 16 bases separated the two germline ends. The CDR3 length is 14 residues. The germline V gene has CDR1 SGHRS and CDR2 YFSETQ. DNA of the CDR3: TGCGCCAGCAGCCTCCAACAGGGTCGCGCTGAAGCTTTCTTT. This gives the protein CASSLQQGRAEAFF.

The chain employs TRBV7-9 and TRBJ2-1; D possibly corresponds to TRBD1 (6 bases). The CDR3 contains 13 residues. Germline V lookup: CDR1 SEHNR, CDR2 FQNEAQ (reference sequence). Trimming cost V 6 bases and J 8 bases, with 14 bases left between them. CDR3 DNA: TGTGCCAGCAGATCTACTTACAGGGATGAGCAGTTCTTC. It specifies CASRSTYRDEQFF. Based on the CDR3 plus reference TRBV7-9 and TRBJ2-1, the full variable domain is DTGVSQNPRHKITKRGQNVTFRCDPISEHNRLYWYRQTLGQGPEFLTYFQNEAQLEKSRLLSDRFSAERPKGSFSTLEIQRTEQGDSAMYLCASRSTYRDEQFFGPGTRLTVL.

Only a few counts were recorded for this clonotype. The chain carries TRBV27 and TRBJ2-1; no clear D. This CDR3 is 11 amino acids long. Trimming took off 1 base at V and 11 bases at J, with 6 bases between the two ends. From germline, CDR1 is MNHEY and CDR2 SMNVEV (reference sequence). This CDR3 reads CASSLLGQQFF. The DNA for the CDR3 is TGTGCCAGCAGTTTATTGGGTCAGCAGTTCTTC.

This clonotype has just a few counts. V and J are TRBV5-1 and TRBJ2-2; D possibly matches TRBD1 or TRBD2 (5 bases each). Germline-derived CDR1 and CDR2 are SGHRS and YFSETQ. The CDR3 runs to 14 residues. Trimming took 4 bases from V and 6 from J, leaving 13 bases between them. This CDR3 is CASSRTGAAGELFF. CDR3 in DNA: TGCGCCAGCAGCAGGACCGGGGCCGCCGGGGAGCTGTTTTTT.

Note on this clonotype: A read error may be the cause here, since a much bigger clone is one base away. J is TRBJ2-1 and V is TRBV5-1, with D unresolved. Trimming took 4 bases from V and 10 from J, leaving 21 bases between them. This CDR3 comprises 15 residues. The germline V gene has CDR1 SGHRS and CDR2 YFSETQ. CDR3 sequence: CASSTDPMRPLEQFF. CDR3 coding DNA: TGCGCCAGCAGCACCGACCCCATGCGGCCTCTCGAGCAGTTCTTC.

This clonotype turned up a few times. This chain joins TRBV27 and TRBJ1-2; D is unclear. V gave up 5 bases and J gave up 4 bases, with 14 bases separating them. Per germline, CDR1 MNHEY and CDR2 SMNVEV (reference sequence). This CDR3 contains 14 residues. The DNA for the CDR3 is TGTGCCAGCAGTGCCTCCGAGGGAGGCTATGGCTACACCTTC. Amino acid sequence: CASSASEGGYGYTF.

As DNA, the CDR3 is TGCGCCAGCAGCCAAGAAAGTACCAGGAGCTCCTACAATGAGCAGTTCTTC. Protein: CASSQESTRSSYNEQFF. The chain recombines TRBV4-3 with TRBJ2-1; no firm D call. Trimming removed 0 bases at V and 0 bases at J, with 12 bases between. CDR3 length equals 17 residues. Germline V lookup: CDR1 LGHNA, CDR2 YSLEER.

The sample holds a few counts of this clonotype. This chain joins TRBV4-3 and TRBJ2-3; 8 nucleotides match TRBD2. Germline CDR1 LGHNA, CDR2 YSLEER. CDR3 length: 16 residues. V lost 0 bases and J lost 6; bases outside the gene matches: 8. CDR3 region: CASSQDPGLGGDTQYF. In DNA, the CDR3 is TGCGCCAGCAGCCAAGACCCGGGACTAGGTGGGGATACGCAGTATTTT.

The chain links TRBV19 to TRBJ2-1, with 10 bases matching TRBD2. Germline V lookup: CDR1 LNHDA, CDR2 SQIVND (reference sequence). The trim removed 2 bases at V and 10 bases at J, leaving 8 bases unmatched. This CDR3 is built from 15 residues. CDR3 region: CASSISTSGINEQFF. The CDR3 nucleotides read TGTGCCAGTAGTATATCTACTAGCGGGATAAACGAGCAGTTCTTC.

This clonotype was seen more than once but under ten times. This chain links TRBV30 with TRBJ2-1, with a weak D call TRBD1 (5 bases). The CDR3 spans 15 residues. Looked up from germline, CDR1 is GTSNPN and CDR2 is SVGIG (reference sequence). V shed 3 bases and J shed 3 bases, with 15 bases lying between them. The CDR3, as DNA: TGTGCCTGGAGCCCGACCGACAGCCACTACAATGAGCAGTTCTTC. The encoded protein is CAWSPTDSHYNEQFF.